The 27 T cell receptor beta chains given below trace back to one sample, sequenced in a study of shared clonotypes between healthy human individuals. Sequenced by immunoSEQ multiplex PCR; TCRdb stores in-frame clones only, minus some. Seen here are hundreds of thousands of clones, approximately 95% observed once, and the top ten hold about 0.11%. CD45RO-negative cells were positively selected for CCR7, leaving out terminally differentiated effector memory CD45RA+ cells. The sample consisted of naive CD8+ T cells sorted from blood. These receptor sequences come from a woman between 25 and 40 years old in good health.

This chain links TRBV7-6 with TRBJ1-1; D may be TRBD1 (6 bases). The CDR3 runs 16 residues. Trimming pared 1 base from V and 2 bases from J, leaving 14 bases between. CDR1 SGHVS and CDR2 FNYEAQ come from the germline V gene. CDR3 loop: CASSLGPGALNTEAFF. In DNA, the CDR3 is TGTGCCAGCAGCTTAGGTCCGGGGGCCCTAAACACTGAAGCTTTCTTT. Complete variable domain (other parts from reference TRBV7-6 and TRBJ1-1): GAGVSQSPRYKVTKRGQDVALRCDPISGHVSLYWYRQALGQGPEFLTYFNYEAQQDKSGLPNDRFSAERPEGSISTLTIQRTEQRDSAMYRCASSLGPGALNTEAFFGQGTRLTVV.

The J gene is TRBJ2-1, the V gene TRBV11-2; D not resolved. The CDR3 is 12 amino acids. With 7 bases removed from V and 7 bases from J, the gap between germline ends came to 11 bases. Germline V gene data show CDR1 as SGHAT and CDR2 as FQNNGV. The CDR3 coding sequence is TGTGCCAGCACCCTCGTTGGGAATGAGCAGTTCTTC. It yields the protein CASTLVGNEQFF. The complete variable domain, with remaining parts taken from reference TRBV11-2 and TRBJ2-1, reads EAGVAQSPRYKIIEKRQSVAFWCNPISGHATLYWYQQILGQGPKLLIQFQNNGVVDDSQLPKDRFSAERLKGVDSTLKIQPAKLEDSAVYLCASTLVGNEQFFGPGTRLTVL.

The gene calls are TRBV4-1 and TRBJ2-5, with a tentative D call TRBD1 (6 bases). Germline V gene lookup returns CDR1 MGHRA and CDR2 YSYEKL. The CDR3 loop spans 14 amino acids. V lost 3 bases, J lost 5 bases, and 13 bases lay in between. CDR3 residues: CASSQRTAGETQYF. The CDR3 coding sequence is TGCGCCAGCAGCCAGAGGACAGCTGGGGAGACCCAGTACTTC.

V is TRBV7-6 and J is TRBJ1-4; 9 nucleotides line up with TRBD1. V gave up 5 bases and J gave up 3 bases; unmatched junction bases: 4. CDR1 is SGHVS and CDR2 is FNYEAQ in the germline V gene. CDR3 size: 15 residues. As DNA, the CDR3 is TGTGCCAGCAGCAGGTGGACAGGGGCTAATGAAAAACTGTTTTTT. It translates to CASSRWTGANEKLFF.

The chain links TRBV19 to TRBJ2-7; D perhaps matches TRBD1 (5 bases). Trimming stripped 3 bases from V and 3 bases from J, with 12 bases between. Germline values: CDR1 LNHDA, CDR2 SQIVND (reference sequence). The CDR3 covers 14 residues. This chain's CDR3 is CASSIVGDYYEQYF. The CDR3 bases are TGTGCCAGTAGTATCGTAGGGGATTACTACGAGCAGTACTTC.

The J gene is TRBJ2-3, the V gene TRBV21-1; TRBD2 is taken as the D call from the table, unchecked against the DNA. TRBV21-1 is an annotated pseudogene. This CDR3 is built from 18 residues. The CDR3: CASSQHEGPRGPTDTQYF. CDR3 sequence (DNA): TGTGCCAGCAGCCAACATGAGGGGCCGCGGGGCCCCACAGATACGCAGTATTTT.

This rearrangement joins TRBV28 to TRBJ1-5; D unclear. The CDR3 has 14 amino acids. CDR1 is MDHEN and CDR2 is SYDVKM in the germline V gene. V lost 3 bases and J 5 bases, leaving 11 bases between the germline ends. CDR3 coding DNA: TGTGCCAGCAGTTTTTCGAGGGCAGATCAGCCCCAGCATTTT. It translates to CASSFSRADQPQHF. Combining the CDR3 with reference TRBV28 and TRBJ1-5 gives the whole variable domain DVKVTQSSRYLVKRTGEKVFLECVQDMDHENMFWYRQDPGLGLRLIYFSYDVKMKEKGDIPEGYSVSREKKERFSLILESASTNQTSMYLCASSFSRADQPQHFGDGTRLSIL.

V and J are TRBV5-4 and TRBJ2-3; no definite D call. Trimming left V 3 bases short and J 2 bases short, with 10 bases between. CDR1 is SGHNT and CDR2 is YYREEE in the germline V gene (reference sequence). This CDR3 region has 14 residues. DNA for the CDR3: TGTGCCAGCAGCTACGGCGCCACCACAGATACGCAGTATTTT. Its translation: CASSYGATTDTQYF.

The DNA for the CDR3 is TGTGCCTGGAGTCCGGTAATCAGTATCACGGCAGATACGCAGTATTTT. This gives the protein CAWSPVISITADTQYF. The chain links TRBV30 to TRBJ2-3; D remains unclear. Germline CDR1 is GTSNPN and CDR2 is SVGIG (reference sequence). The CDR3 is 16 residues long. V was trimmed by 2 bases and J by 4 bases, leaving 19 bases between them. Full variable domain (outside the CDR3, taken from reference TRBV30 and TRBJ2-3): SQTIHQWPATLVQPVGSPLSLECTVEGTSNPNLYWYRQAAGRGLQLLFYSVGIGQISSEVPQNLSASRPQDRQFILSSKKLLLSDSGFYLCAWSPVISITADTQYFGPGTRLTVL.

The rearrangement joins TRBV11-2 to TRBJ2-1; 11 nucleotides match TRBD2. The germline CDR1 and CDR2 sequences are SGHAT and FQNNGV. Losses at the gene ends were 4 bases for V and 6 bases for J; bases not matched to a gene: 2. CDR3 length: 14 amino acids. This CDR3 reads CASSSTSGANEQFF. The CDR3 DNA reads TGTGCCAGCAGCTCGACTAGCGGGGCCAATGAGCAGTTCTTC.

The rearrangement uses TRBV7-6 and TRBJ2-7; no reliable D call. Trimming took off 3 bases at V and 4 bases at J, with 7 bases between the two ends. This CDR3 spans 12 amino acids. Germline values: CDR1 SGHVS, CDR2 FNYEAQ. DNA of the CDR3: TGTGCCAGCAGCTTCGACGGGTACGAGCAGTACTTC. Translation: CASSFDGYEQYF.

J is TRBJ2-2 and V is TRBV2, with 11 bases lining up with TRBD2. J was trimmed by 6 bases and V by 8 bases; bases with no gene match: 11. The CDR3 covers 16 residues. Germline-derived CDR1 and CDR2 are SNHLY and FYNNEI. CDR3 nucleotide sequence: TGTGCCAGCGTGGGGCCTAATAGCGGGAGGGCCGGGGAGCTGTTTTTT. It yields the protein CASVGPNSGRAGELFF.

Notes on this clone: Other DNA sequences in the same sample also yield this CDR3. The CDR3 bases are TGTGCCAGTAGTATAGCGGGAGTGTCCTACGAGCAGTACTTC. This encodes CASSIAGVSYEQYF. The chain couples TRBV19 to TRBJ2-7; possibly TRBD2 for D (6 bases). The germline CDR1 and CDR2 sequences are LNHDA and SQIVND (reference sequence). V lost 1 base and J lost 1, with 8 bases in between. CDR3 length: 14 amino acids.

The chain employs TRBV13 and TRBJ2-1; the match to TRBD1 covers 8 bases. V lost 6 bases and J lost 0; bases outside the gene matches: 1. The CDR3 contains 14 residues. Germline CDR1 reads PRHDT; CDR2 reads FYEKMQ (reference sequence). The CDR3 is CASSQGASYNEQFF. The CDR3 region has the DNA TGTGCCAGCAGTCAGGGGGCCTCCTACAATGAGCAGTTCTTC.

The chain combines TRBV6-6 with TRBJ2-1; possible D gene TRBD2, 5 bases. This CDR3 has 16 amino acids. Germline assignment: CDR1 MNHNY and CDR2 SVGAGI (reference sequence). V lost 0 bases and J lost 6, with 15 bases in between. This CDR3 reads CASSYSRTGRGNEQFF. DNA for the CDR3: TGTGCCAGCAGTTACTCTCGGACGGGAAGAGGCAATGAGCAGTTCTTC.

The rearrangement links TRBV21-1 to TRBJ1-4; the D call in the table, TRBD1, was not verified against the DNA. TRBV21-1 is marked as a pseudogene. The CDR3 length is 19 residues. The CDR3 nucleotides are TGTGCCAGCAGCGCAAGAGATCCCACAGGGGGCGAAACTAATGAAAAACTGTTTTTT. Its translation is CASSARDPTGGETNEKLFF.

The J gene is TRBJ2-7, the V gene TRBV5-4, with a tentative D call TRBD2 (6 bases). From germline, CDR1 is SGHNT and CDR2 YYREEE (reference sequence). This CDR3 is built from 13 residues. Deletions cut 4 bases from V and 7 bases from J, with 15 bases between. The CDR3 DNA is TGTGCCAGCAGCCCGGGACTTGGCCGGGAGCAGTACTTC. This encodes CASSPGLGREQYF.

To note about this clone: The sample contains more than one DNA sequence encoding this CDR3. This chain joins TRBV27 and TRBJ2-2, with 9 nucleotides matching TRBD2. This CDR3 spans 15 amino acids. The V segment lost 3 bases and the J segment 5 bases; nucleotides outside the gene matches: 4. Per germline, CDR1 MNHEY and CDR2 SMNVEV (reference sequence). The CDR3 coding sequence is TGTGCCAGCAGTTTGGCGGGAGGGGGGACCGGGGAGCTGTTTTTT. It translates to CASSLAGGGTGELFF.

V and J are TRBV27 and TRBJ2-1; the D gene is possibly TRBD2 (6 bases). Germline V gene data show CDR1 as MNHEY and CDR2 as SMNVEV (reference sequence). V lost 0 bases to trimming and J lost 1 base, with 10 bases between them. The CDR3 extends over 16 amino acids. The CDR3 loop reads CASSLSRGASYNEQFF. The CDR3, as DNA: TGTGCCAGCAGTTTATCGCGGGGAGCGTCCTACAATGAGCAGTTCTTC.

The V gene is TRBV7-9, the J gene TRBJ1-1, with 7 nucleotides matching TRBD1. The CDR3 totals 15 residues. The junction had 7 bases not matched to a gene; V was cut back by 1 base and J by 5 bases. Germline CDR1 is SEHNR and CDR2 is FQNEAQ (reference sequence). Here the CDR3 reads CASSLGIGTATEAFF. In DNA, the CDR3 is TGTGCCAGCAGCTTAGGGATCGGGACAGCGACTGAAGCTTTCTTT.

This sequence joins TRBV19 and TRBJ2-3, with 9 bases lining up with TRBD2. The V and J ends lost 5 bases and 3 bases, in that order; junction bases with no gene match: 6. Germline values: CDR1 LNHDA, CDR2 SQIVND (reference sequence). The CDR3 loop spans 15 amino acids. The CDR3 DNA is TGTGCCAGTAGTCCTAGCGGGATTGTTACAGATACGCAGTATTTT. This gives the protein CASSPSGIVTDTQYF. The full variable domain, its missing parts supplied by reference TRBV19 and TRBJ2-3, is DGGITQSPKYLFRKEGQNVTLSCEQNLNHDAMYWYRQDPGQGLRLIYYSQIVNDFQKGDIAEGYSVSREKKESFPLTVTSAQKNPTAFYLCASSPSGIVTDTQYFGPGTRLTVL.

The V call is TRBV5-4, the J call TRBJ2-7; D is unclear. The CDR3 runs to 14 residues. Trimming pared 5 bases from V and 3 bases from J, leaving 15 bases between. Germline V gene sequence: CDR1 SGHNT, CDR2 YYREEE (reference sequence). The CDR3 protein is CASSPSVGIYEQYF. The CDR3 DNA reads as TGTGCCAGCAGTCCCTCCGTAGGAATCTACGAGCAGTACTTC.

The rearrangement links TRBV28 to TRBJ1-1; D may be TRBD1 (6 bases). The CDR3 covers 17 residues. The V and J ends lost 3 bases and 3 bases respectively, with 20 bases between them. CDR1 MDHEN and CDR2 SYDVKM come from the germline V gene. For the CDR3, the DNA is TGTGCCAGCAGTTTCCCTCTTTACAGGGAGATATACACTGAAGCTTTCTTT. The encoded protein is CASSFPLYREIYTEAFF. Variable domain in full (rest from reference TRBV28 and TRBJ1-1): DVKVTQSSRYLVKRTGEKVFLECVQDMDHENMFWYRQDPGLGLRLIYFSYDVKMKEKGDIPEGYSVSREKKERFSLILESASTNQTSMYLCASSFPLYREIYTEAFFGQGTRLTVV.

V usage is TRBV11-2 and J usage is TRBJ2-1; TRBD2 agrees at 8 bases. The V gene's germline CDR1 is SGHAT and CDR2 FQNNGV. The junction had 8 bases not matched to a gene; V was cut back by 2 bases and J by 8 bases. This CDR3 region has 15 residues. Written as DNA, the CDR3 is TGTGCCAGCAGCTTACCGGGACTAGTTGGCGATGAGCAGTTCTTC. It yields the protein CASSLPGLVGDEQFF.

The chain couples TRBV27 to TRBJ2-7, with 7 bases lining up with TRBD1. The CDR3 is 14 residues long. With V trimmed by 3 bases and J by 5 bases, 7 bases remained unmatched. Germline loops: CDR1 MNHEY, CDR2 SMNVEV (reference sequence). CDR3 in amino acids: CASSFRQGFNEQYF. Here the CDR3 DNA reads TGTGCCAGCAGTTTTCGACAGGGTTTCAACGAGCAGTACTTC.

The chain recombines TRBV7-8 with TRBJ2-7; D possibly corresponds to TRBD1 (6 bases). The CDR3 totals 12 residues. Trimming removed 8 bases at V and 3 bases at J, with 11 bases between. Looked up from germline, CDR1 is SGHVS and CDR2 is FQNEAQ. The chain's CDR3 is CASAQGNYEQYF. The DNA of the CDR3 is TGTGCCAGCGCGCAGGGGAACTACGAGCAGTACTTC. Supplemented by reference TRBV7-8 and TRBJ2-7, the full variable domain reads GAGVSQSPRYKVAKRGQDVALRCDPISGHVSLFWYQQALGQGPEFLTYFQNEAQLDKSGLPSDRFFAERPEGSVSTLKIQRTQQEDSAVYLCASAQGNYEQYFGPGTRLTVT.

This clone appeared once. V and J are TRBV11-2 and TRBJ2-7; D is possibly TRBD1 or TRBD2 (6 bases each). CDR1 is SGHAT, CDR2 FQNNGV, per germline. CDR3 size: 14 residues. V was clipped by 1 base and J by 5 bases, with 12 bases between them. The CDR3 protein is CASSLVGGRDEQYF. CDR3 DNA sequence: TGTGCCAGCAGCTTAGTGGGGGGCAGGGACGAGCAGTACTTC.